The clone carrying this T cell receptor (beta chain) occurred a few times. Its cognate antigen is unknown. Indicated time point: patch test 2, 6 weeks after DPC sensitization. As for treatment: therapeutic diphenylcyclopropenone sensitization with weekly scalp DPC. This record belongs to a study of human T cells and chemical hapten exposure. Overall study: Reading of the patch tests, which applied 0.01% DPC to the upper back, occurred at 6 days. From small differences in pooled library volume came most of the variation in per-sample TCR yields. Patients, largely female, had alopecia areata, totalis or universalis.

With 5 bases removed from V and 6 bases from J, the gap between germline ends came to 10 bases. The CDR3 is 12 residues long. Regarding the study as a whole: Relative to controls, expanded TCRs formed significantly more large CDR3 similarity clusters.

One entry per CDR3 protein, called by TCRdb with MiXCR from the RACE reads. This table has 330,000 or so distinct CDR3 sequences, just under 6.5% appearing once. The V call is TRBV12-3 or TRBV12-4, the J call TRBJ2-5; D is unresolved. The sequence derives from a woman in her late teens or twenties with alopecia areata. Some clones in this sample may be carry-over from other donors' samples. The sequences come from whole blood, collected in connection with sensitization to the hapten diphenylcyclopropenone (DPC). This CDR3 reads CASSPGRQTQYF. The CDR3 DNA follows: TGTGCCAGCAGTCCCGGGCGCCAGACCCAGTACTTC.